This T cell receptor beta chain was retrieved from a study of CD8+CD57+ T cells in acquired aplastic anemia. Study details: Quantities of DNA derived from sorted CD4+ and CD8+ cells averaged roughly 3.4 ug. Points from the study as a whole: The number of CD8+ CDR3 sequences shared by patients and controls was approximately 31.

In regard to this clonotype: Its antigen is still unknown.

The J segment lost 2 bases and the V segment lost 4 bases, leaving 11 bases of the junction unmatched. CDR3 size: 16 residues. The V gene's germline CDR1 is MGHRA and CDR2 YSYEKL. Template material for TCR beta VDJ and CDR3 profiling consisted of genomic DNA. Each CDR3 protein gets one entry after TCRdb re-called the reads with MiXCR. This sample carries about 170,000 distinct CDR3 sequences, roughly 43% of them seen once, and the ten largest clones take around 1%. Patients picked for sequencing had shown CD8+CD57+ cell expansion detected by flow cytometry. Patient blood was sampled before any therapy had been received.

The gene calls are TRBV4-1 and TRBJ2-7; 7 bases agree with TRBD1. The TCR was taken from a human donor with aplastic anemia. The sequenced sample consisted of sorted CD4+, CD8+, or CD8+CD57+ T cells (not recorded which) from PBMCs. Written as DNA, the CDR3 is TGCGCCAGCAGCCTCCATTCAGACAGGGCCCCCTACGAGCAGTACTTC. It codes for CASSLHSDRAPYEQYF.